The rows below give T cell receptor beta chains drawn from one sample of a study of CD8+CD57+ T cells in acquired aplastic anemia. MiXCR, applied by TCRdb to the reads, yields one record per CDR3 protein. The sample records approximately 300,000 distinct CDR3 sequences, approximately 58% being singletons. Specimen: sorted CD4+, CD8+, or CD8+CD57+ T cells (not recorded which) from PBMCs. All receptors derive from a human donor with aplastic anemia. CDR3s include the opening cysteine and the closing phenylalanine or tryptophan. Fields, in order: clone size, V gene, CDR3 length, D gene, J gene, CDR3 protein, CDR3 DNA. The D gene is left open where the match is weak. Clone sizes are given selectively: once, few, many, or a class where the clone is expanded.

abundance: many
v_gene: TRBV9
len: 14
d_gene: -
j_gene: TRBJ1-3
CDR3aa: CASTLGAGGNTIYF
CDR3nt: TGTGCCAGCACCCTGGGGGCCGGTGGAAACACCATATATTTT

abundance: many
v_gene: TRBV20-1
len: 15
d_gene: TRBD2
j_gene: TRBJ2-7
CDR3aa: CSARGTSGTFYEQYF
CDR3nt: TGCAGTGCTAGGGGGACTAGCGGGACCTTCTACGAGCAGTACTTC

abundance: few
v_gene: TRBV12-3/TRBV12-4
len: 18
d_gene: -
j_gene: TRBJ2-7
CDR3aa: CASSSTASTTPGGAEQYF
CDR3nt: TGTGCCAGCAGTTCGACGGCCTCGACTACGCCTGGGGGGGCCGAGCAGTACTTC

abundance: -
v_gene: TRBV7-9
len: 11
d_gene: -
j_gene: TRBJ2-5
CDR3aa: CASSLKETQNF
CDR3nt: TGTGCCAGCAGCTTGAAAGAGACCCAGAACTTC

abundance: -
v_gene: TRBV7-9
len: 17
d_gene: TRBD1
j_gene: TRBJ2-3
CDR3aa: CASTLGQGVPSTDTQYF
CDR3nt: TGTGCCAGCACTCTGGGACAGGGGGTCCCTAGCACAGATACGCAGTATTTT

abundance: -
v_gene: TRBV7-2
len: 16
d_gene: TRBD1
j_gene: TRBJ1-6
CDR3aa: CASSQIRGDGSSPLHF
CDR3nt: TGTGCCAGCAGCCAAATCAGGGGGGACGGCTCTTCACCCCTCCACTTT

abundance: -
v_gene: TRBV10-1
len: 16
d_gene: TRBD2
j_gene: TRBJ2-1
CDR3aa: CAGSGNSGSLVNGQFF
CDR3nt: TGCGCCGGCAGTGGAAATAGCGGGAGCTTAGTCAATGGGCAGTTCTTC

abundance: -
v_gene: TRBV19
len: 15
d_gene: -
j_gene: TRBJ1-2
CDR3aa: CASSSASGPTYGYTF
CDR3nt: TGTGCCAGTAGTTCCGCCTCCGGTCCGACCTATGGCTACACCTTC

abundance: -
v_gene: TRBV20-1
len: 13
d_gene: -
j_gene: TRBJ2-3
CDR3aa: CSASNPGTNEQYF
CDR3nt: TGCAGTGCTAGTAATCCGGGGACGAATGAGCAGTATTTT

abundance: -
v_gene: TRBV7-9
len: 13
d_gene: -
j_gene: TRBJ2-1
CDR3aa: CACSSGTDNEQFF
CDR3nt: TGTGCCTGCAGCTCCGGGACCGACAATGAGCAGTTCTTC

abundance: -
v_gene: TRBV6-5
len: 16
d_gene: TRBD2
j_gene: TRBJ2-7
CDR3aa: CASSYSRLAGAYEQHF
CDR3nt: TGTGCCAGCAGTTACTCTCGGCTAGCGGGAGCCTACGAACAGCACTTC

abundance: -
v_gene: TRBV11-3
len: 21
d_gene: -
j_gene: TRBJ1-6
CDR3aa: CASSLGTSGGANEQDNSPLHF
CDR3nt: TGTGCCAGCAGCTTAGGGACTAGCGGGGGGGCCAATGAGCAGGATAATTCACCCCTCCACTTT

abundance: few
v_gene: TRBV2
len: 11
d_gene: -
j_gene: TRBJ1-1
CDR3aa: CARSGLTEAFF
CDR3nt: TGTGCCAGGTCGGGGTTGACTGAAGCTTTCTTT

abundance: -
v_gene: TRBV20-1
len: 15
d_gene: TRBD1
j_gene: TRBJ1-6
CDR3aa: CSRPGQGSYNSPLHF
CDR3nt: TGCAGTAGGCCGGGACAGGGCTCCTATAATTCACCCCTCCACTTT

abundance: few
v_gene: TRBV10-3
len: 16
d_gene: TRBD2
j_gene: TRBJ2-7
CDR3aa: CAISDIARGEAYEQYF
CDR3nt: TGTGCCATCAGCGATATTGCTCGGGGGGAAGCCTACGAGCAGTACTTC

abundance: many
v_gene: TRBV19
len: 12
d_gene: -
j_gene: TRBJ2-7
CDR3aa: CASSQGFYEQYF
CDR3nt: TGTGCCAGTAGCCAGGGATTCTACGAGCAGTACTTC

abundance: few
v_gene: TRBV5-1
len: 13
d_gene: -
j_gene: TRBJ2-7
CDR3aa: CASSLGGAEEQYF
CDR3nt: TGCGCCAGCAGCTTGGGAGGGGCTGAGGAGCAGTACTTC